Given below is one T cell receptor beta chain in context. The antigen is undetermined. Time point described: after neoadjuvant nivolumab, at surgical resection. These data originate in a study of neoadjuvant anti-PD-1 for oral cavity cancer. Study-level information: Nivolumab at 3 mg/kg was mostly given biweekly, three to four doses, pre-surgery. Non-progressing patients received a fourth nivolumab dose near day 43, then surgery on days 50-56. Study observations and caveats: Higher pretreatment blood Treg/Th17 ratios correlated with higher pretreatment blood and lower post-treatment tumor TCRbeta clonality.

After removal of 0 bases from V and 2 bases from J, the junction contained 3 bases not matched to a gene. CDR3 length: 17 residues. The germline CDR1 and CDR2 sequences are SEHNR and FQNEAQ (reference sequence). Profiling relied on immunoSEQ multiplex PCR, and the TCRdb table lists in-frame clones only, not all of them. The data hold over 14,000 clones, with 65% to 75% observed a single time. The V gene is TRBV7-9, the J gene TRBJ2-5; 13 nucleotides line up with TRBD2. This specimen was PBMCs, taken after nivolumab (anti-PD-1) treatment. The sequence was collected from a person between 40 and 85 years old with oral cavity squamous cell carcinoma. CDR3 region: CASSLAGGLAGQETQYF. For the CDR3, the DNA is TGTGCCAGCAGCTTAGCTGGGGGACTAGCGGGGCAAGAGACCCAGTACTTC.